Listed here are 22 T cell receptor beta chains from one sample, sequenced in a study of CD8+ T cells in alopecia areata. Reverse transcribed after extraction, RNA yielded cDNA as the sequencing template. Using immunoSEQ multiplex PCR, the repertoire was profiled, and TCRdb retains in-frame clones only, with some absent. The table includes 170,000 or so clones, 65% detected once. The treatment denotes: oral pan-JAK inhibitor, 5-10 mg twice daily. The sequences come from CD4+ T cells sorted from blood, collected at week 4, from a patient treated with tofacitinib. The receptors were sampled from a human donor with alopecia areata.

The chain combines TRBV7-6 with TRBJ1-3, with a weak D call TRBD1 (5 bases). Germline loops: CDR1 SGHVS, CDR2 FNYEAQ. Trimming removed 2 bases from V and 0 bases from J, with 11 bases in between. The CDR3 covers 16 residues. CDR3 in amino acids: CASSLPRGGSGNTIYF. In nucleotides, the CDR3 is TGTGCCAGCAGCTTACCACGGGGCGGCTCTGGAAACACCATATATTTT.

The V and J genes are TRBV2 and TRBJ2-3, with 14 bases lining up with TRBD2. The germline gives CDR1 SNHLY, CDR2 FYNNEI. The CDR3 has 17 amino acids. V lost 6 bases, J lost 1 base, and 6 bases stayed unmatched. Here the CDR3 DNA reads TGTGCCAGCAGGAGGACTAGCGGGGGGAGGGGCACAGATACGCAGTATTTT. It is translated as CASRRTSGGRGTDTQYF.

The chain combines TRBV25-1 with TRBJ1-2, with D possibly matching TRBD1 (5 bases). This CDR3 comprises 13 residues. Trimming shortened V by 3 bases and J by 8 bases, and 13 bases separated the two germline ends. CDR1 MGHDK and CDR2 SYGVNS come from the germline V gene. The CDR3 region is CASSDAGRRGYTF. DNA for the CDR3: TGTGCCAGCAGTGATGCAGGGCGGCGAGGCTACACCTTC.

The CDR3 is CASSEVYEQYF. The CDR3 DNA sequence: TGTGCCAGCAGTGAAGTCTACGAGCAGTACTTC. The genes are TRBV2 and TRBJ2-7; D is unresolved. Trimming took 1 base from V and 3 from J, leaving 1 base between them. The germline V gene encodes CDR1 SNHLY and CDR2 FYNNEI. The length of the CDR3 is 11 residues.

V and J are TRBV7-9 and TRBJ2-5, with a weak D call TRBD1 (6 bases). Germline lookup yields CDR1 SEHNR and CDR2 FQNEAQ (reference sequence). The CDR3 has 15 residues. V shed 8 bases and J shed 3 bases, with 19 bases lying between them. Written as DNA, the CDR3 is TGTGCCAGCCTTACCTATACAGGGCTCGAAGAGACCCAGTACTTC. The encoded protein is CASLTYTGLEETQYF.

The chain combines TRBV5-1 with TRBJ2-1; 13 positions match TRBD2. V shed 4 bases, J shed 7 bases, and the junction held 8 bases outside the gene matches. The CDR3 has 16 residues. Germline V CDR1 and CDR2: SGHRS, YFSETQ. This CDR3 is CASSASLAGGPNEQFF. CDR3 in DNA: TGCGCCAGCAGCGCCTCACTAGCGGGGGGGCCGAATGAGCAGTTCTTC. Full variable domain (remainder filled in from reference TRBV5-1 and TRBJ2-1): KAGVTQTPRYLIKTRGQQVTLSCSPISGHRSVSWYQQTPGQGLQFLFEYFSETQRNKGNFPGRFSGRQFSNSRSEMNVSTLELGDSALYLCASSASLAGGPNEQFFGPGTRLTVL.

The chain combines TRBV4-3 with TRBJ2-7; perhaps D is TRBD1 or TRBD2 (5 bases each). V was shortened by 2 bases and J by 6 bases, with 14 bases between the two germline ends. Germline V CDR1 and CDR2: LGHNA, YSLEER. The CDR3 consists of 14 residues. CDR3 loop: CASSQRTGPLEQYF. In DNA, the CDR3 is TGCGCCAGCAGCCAAAGGACGGGGCCCCTCGAGCAGTACTTC.

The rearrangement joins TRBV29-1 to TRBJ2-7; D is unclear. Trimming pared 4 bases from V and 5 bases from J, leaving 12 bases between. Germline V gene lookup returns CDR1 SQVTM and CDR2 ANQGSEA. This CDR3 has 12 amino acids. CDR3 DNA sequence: TGCAGCGTTGTCGTGGCACGGGACGAGCAGTACTTC. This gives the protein CSVVVARDEQYF.

The CDR3 sequence: CASSLSSYEQYF. The CDR3 DNA reads as TGTGCCAGCTCACTTAGCTCCTACGAGCAGTACTTC. The chain recombines TRBV18 with TRBJ2-7; no firm D call. The CDR3 covers 12 residues. Germline loops: CDR1 KGHSH, CDR2 LQKENI. Trimming pared 4 bases from V and 0 bases from J, leaving 4 bases between.

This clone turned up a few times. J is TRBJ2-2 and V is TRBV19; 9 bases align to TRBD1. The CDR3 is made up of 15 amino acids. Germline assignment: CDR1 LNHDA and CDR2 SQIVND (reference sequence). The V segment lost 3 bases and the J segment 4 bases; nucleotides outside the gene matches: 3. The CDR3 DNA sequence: TGTGCCAGTAGTATTGCGACAGGGGGCACCGGGGAGCTGTTTTTT. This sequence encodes CASSIATGGTGELFF.

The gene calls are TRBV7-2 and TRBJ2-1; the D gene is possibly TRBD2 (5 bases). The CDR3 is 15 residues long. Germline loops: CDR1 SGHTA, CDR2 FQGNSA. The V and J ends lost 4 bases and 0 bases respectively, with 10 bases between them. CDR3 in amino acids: CASSYLAGSYNEQFF. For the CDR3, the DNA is TGTGCCAGCAGCTATCTGGCGGGCTCCTACAATGAGCAGTTCTTC. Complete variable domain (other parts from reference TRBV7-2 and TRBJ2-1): GAGVSQSPSNKVTEKGKDVELRCDPISGHTALYWYRQSLGQGLEFLIYFQGNSAPDKSGLPSDRFSAERTGGSVSTLTIQRTQQEDSAVYLCASSYLAGSYNEQFFGPGTRLTVL.

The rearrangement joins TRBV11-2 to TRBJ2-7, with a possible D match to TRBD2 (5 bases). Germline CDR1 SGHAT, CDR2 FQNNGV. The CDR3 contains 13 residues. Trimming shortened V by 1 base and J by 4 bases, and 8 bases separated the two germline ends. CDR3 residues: CASSLGTLYEQYF. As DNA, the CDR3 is TGTGCCAGCAGCTTAGGGACTCTTTACGAGCAGTACTTC.

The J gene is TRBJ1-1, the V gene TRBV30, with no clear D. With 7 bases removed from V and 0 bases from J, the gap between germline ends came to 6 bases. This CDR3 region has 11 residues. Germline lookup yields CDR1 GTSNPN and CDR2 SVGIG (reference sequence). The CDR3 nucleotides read TGTGCCTCCGACCTGAACACTGAAGCTTTCTTT. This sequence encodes CASDLNTEAFF.

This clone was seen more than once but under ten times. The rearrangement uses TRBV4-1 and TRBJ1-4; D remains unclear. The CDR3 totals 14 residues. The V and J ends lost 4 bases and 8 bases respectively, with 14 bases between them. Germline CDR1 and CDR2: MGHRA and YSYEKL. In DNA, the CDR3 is TGCGCCAGCAGCCCCCGAGAGACCAGCGAAAAACTGTTTTTT. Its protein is CASSPRETSEKLFF.

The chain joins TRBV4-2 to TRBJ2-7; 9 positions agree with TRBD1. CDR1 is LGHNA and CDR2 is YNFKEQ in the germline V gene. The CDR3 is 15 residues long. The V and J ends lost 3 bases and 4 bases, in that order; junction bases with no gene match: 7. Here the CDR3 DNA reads TGTGCCAGCAGCCAGCAGACAGGGGGGGTTTACGAGCAGTACTTC. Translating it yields CASSQQTGGVYEQYF.

The CDR3 sequence is CASSLSGDTDTQYF. The CDR3 DNA sequence: TGCGCCAGCAGCTTAAGCGGGGACACAGATACGCAGTATTTT. The chain links TRBV5-1 to TRBJ2-3; 7 nucleotides align to TRBD2. CDR1 and CDR2 from the germline V gene are SGHRS and YFSETQ. CDR3 size: 14 residues. V was pared by 2 bases and J by 2 bases, with 2 bases of the junction left unmatched.

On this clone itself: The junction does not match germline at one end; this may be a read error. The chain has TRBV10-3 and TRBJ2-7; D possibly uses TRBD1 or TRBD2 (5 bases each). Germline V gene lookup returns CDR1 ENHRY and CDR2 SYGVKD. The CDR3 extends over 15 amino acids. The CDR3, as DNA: TGTGCCATCAGTGGGGACGGAGGCCACCTCTACGAGCAATACTTC. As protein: CAISGDGGHLYEQYF.

CDR3 nucleotides: TGTGCCAGCACAACTAGCGGGGGGGCCGACAATGAGCAGTTCTTC. Translation gives CASTTSGGADNEQFF. This sequence joins TRBV5-4 and TRBJ2-1; 13 positions agree with TRBD2. V trimming: 6 bases; J trimming: 5 bases; junction bases outside the gene matches: 5. This CDR3 region has 15 residues. CDR1 is SGHNT, CDR2 YYREEE, per germline (reference sequence).

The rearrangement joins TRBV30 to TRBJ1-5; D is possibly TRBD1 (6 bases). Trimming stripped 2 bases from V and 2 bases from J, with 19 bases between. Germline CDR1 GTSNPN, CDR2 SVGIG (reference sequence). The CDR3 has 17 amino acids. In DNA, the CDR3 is TGTGCCTGGAGTCGCGGGCGGACAGCCAGGGGCAATCAGCCCCAGCATTTT. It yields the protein CAWSRGRTARGNQPQHF.

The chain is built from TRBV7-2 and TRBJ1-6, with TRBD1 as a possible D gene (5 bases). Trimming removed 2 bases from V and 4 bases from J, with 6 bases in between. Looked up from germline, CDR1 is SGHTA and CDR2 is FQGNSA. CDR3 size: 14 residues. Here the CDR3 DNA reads TGTGCCAGCAGCTTACAGGGTTATAATTCACCCCTCCACTTT. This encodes CASSLQGYNSPLHF.

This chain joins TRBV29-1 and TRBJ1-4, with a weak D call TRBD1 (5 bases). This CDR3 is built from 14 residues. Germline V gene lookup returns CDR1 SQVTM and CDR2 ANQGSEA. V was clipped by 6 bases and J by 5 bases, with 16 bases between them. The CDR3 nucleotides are TGCAGCGTGAGGAGGGGACCAGACAATGAAAAACTGTTTTTT. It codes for CSVRRGPDNEKLFF.

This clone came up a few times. CDR3 sequence (DNA): TGCAGCGTTGTTGGAAGACACCTTAGGGATGAGCAGTTCTTC. As protein: CSVVGRHLRDEQFF. The J gene is TRBJ2-1, the V gene TRBV29-1; no reliable D call. The CDR3 consists of 14 residues. The germline V gene encodes CDR1 SQVTM and CDR2 ANQGSEA. V was shortened by 4 bases and J by 8 bases, with 18 bases between the two germline ends.